The text below deals with one T cell receptor beta chain. The target antigen is unknown. Profiled with immunoSEQ multiplex PCR; TCRdb holds only in-frame clones, not every one. The data contain 30,000 or so clones, roughly 82% of them singletons. V lost 1 base and J 2 bases, leaving 9 bases between the germline ends. The CDR3 covers 15 residues. Germline assignment: CDR1 MGHRA and CDR2 YSYEKL. The data belong to a study of T cells in tuberculosis. Study background: The T cells targeted glucose monomycolate, a mycobacterial lipid, via CD1B. This South African cohort compared adolescents with or without latent tuberculosis against adults with active tuberculosis. Notes on the study in general: The TCR-beta difference was not significant; alpha differences partly reflected length.

Time point specified: new active TB diagnosis, blood taken before or within 7 days of starting treatment. HIV-seronegative South African adults aged 18 years or older had newly diagnosed active tuberculosis. The chain recombines TRBV4-1 with TRBJ1-5; D is possibly TRBD1 (5 bases). This TCR came from an adult with tuberculosis. The sequencing used PBMCs, collected at tuberculosis diagnosis. CDR3 in DNA: TGCGCCAGCAGCCAAGCTGGAGGGGGCAATCAGCCCCAGCATTTT. As protein: CASSQAGGGNQPQHF.